The clone carrying this TCR beta chain was observed a few times. This sample is part of a study of OX40 agonist ivuxolimab in advanced cancers. Study details: The group had a mean age of around 60 years, ranged from roughly 23 to 79, and was 75% to 85% male. Anti-PD-1, anti-PD-L1 or anti-CTLA-4 therapy given earlier was allowed, and 40% had some.

Clones were sequenced by immunoSEQ multiplex PCR, and TCRdb holds only the in-frame ones, with some missing. This sample carries about 35,000 clones, roughly 80% of them seen once, and the ten largest clones take more than 20%. CDR3 length: 15 amino acids. Germline V lookup: CDR1 SSHAT, CDR2 FNYEAQ (reference sequence). V was trimmed by 5 bases and J by 0 bases, leaving 11 bases between them. This chain uses TRBV7-7 with TRBJ2-1, with D possibly being TRBD2 (5 bases). This clonotype was obtained from an adult with an advanced solid tumor such as melanoma, head and neck, liver or kidney cancer. The material sequenced was CD4+ or CD8+ T cells sorted from blood, taken in a trial of the OX40 agonist ivuxolimab. CDR3 bases: TGTGCCAGCAGCCATCTTGGGAGCTCCTACAATGAGCAGTTCTTC. It translates to CASSHLGSSYNEQFF. Full variable domain (remainder filled in from reference TRBV7-7 and TRBJ2-1): GAGVSQSPRYKVTKRGQDVTLRCDPISSHATLYWYQQALGQGPEFLTYFNYEAQPDKSGLPSDRFSAERPEGSISTLTIQRTEQRDSAMYRCASSHLGSSYNEQFFGPGTRLTVL.